This record looks at one T cell receptor beta chain sequence and its context. Its cognate antigen is unknown. This entry comes from a study of T cell repertoires in cytomegalovirus infection. Germline CDR1 LGHNA, CDR2 YNFKEQ. The CDR3 consists of 16 residues. Trimming took 0 bases from V and 4 from J; bases not matched to a gene: 5. Via MiXCR, TCRdb re-called the reads, giving one row per CDR3 protein. This sample yields 450,000 to 550,000 distinct CDR3 sequences, of which approximately 40% are seen a single time; 43% belongs to the top ten. Regarding the study as a whole: Dominating the ex vivo response were HLA-C-restricted CMV-specific TCR beta clonotypes.

The input for sequencing was cultured PBMCs, taken from culture after CMV antigen stimulation. This receptor was obtained from a human donor in good health (CMV status not recorded). Some clones in this sample may be carry-over from other donors' samples. The V call is TRBV4-2, the J call TRBJ2-3, with TRBD1 matching over 9 bases. CDR3 protein: CASSQDGTGTADTQYF. The CDR3 nucleotides read TGTGCCAGCAGCCAAGATGGGACAGGGACTGCAGATACGCAGTATTTT.